This TCR beta chain was retrieved from a study of T cells expressing NK-cell markers (TCRdb year 2020). About the full investigation: Three sorted T-cell subsets (CD3+CD56+NKG2C+, CD3+CD56+NKG2C- and CD3+CD56-NKG2C+) from several donors had their TCR beta-chain repertoires profiled. Among the eight sequenced donors, only one was HCMV-seronegative, while the other seven were HCMV-seropositive. All eight donors whose samples were sequenced were randomly selected healthy volunteers, three of them men and five women. The libraries were sequenced on Illumina HiSeq 2000/2500, MiSeq or NextSeq, producing 2 x 150 bp reads. Findings and caveats that apply to the study as a whole: Those dominant clonotypes were again the most abundant among CD3+CD56-NKG2C+ cells in several donors, at about 28.3-65%. Whether the expanded NKG2C-expressing T cell clones were specific for HCMV antigens remained unclear. In over five donors, the dominant CD3+CD56+NKG2C+ clonotypes were among the top 10 CD8+ clonotypes and accounted for about 1.0-7.5% of CD8+ T cells.

CDR1 and CDR2 are read off the germline V gene as MNHNS and SASEGT. The CDR3 contains 14 residues, cysteine and phenylalanine counted. DNA is not recorded here. HCMV-specific IgG was detected in serum with a commercial ELISA kit to determine HCMV serostatus. Ficoll density gradient centrifugation was used to isolate peripheral blood mononuclear cells from blood. Sequencing instrument: Illumina HiSeq 2000. TCR beta cDNA libraries were made by 5'RACE template switching that added a universal primer site and unique molecular identifiers. Synthesis of cDNA was primed from the TCR beta constant segment and was followed by two consecutive PCR amplification steps. The published analysis was carried out like this. MIGEC handled demultiplexing of the reads and grouping by UMI, while MiTCR was used to assemble and quantify clonotypes. To exclude erroneous sequences, any TCR cDNA sequence not supported by at least two reads was discarded. The tcR package was used for downstream repertoire analysis, and clonotypes were matched between fractions using CDR3 nucleotide sequence together with V segment. Antigen specificity was annotated against VDJdb with VDJmatch, allowing one amino acid substitution in CDR3. Each CDR3 protein sequence appears as one entry after TCRdb reprocessed the reads, and no DNA is included. V and J calls and clone size were set by TCRdb, not the authors. The table held for this sample gives roughly 420,000 distinct CDR3 sequences. The top ten clonotypes cover roughly 7.2% of the sample.

Comments on this clonotype: Its antigen specificity is not known.

What was sequenced was blood T cells: a sorted CD56 or NKG2C T cell subset, CD4+ or CD8+ T cells, or bulk PBMC T cells (not recorded which). The clonotype comes from a woman between 18 and 75 years old in good health. The sequence joins TRBV6-1 to TRBJ2-3; TCRdb proposes TRBD1, but this gene call is untestable without DNA. CDR3 protein: CASSPRGATDTQYF.